This T cell receptor (beta chain) was found in a study of beta chain features in type 1 diabetes. Whole-study findings and limits: Whether HLA type influences TCRB rearrangement remained unresolved here.

Notes on this clone: Its antigen remains unidentified.

The ends lost 6 bases at V and 7 bases at J; junction bases unmatched: 13. The length of the CDR3 is 16 residues. Germline assignment: CDR1 SGHAT and CDR2 FQNNGV. One heparinised draw, averaging around 120 mL, was taken per donor. A CD45RO/CCR7/CD25/CD127/CD95/CD27 panel sorted naive, central memory, regulatory and stem cell-like memory CD4+ cells. What was sequenced were expressed TCRB transcripts, since all of the isolated RNA had been reverse transcribed. When averaged, stem cell-like memory T cell samples yielded 920,000 or so reads. Assay used: immunoSEQ multiplex PCR; TCRdb lists only in-frame clones, some missing. The table includes 80,000 to 90,000 clones, about a third detected once.

The chain combines TRBV11-2 with TRBJ2-1; TRBD1 matches 9 bases. The sequence was collected from a woman younger than 30 in good health. The sample comprised stem cell memory CD4+ T cells from blood. CDR3 residues: CASRVPGTGIMNEQFF. CDR3 coding DNA: TGTGCCAGCAGAGTCCCCGGGACAGGGATAATGAATGAGCAGTTCTTC.